The 9 T cell receptor beta chains below come from one sample, sequenced in a study of PD-1 blockade in classical Hodgkin lymphoma. Following autologous stem cell transplantation, relapse occurred in every patient, and exposure to brentuximab vedotin varied. The protocol was immunoSEQ multiplex PCR, while the TCRdb copy is restricted to in-frame clones and leaves out a portion. The sample lists fewer than 7,500 clones, 77% seen once, with 34% in the top ten. The sequencing used peripheral blood mononuclear cells (PBMCs), collected before the second cycle of nivolumab. These receptors came from a human donor with classical Hodgkin lymphoma.

This clone is medium-sized (0.01 to 0.1%) in the sample. This chain joins TRBV7-6 and TRBJ1-6; D gene unclear. Germline-derived CDR1 and CDR2 are SGHVS and FNYEAQ. Trimming shortened V by 4 bases and J by 6 bases, and 7 bases separated the two germline ends. The CDR3 has 13 amino acids. Here the CDR3 DNA reads TGTGCCAGCAGCTCCAACATTAATTCACCCCTCCACTTT. Amino acids: CASSSNINSPLHF.

The CDR3, as DNA: TGTGCCAGCAGTGAATTTGGGGGGACTAATGAAAAACTGTTTTTT. Translated, it gives CASSEFGGTNEKLFF. This chain joins TRBV2 and TRBJ1-4; a possible D gene is TRBD1 (5 bases). The germline gives CDR1 SNHLY, CDR2 FYNNEI. CDR3 length: 15 residues. The V end lost 2 bases, the J end lost 2 bases, and 9 bases lay between the germline ends.

The sample holds a few counts of this clone. The J gene is TRBJ2-5, the V gene TRBV5-4, with 10 nucleotides matching TRBD1. Germline V gene lookup returns CDR1 SGHNT and CDR2 YYREEE (reference sequence). CDR3 size: 16 residues. Losses at the gene ends were 4 bases for V and 2 bases for J; bases not matched to a gene: 8. The CDR3 is CASSPRTGGFQETQYF. CDR3 in DNA: TGTGCCAGCAGCCCTAGGACAGGGGGTTTTCAAGAGACCCAGTACTTC.

The chain combines TRBV7-9 with TRBJ1-2; 7 bases align to TRBD1. Looked up from germline, CDR1 is SEHNR and CDR2 is FQNEAQ (reference sequence). The CDR3 runs to 16 residues. Trimming cost V 4 bases and J 7 bases; bases outside gene matches: 15. The CDR3 DNA reads TGTGCCAGCAGCTACCCCACAGGGGATAGTGCGGTTGGCTACACCTTC. It codes for CASSYPTGDSAVGYTF.

The rearrangement joins TRBV27 to TRBJ2-1, with TRBD1 matching 8 bases. CDR3 length: 18 residues. V shed 4 bases and J 8 bases; nucleotides not matched to a gene: 19. Germline V gives CDR1 MNHEY, CDR2 SMNVEV (reference sequence). DNA of the CDR3: TGTGCCAGCAGTTCGCAAATACCCACTCCAGGGGGCCTGGATGAGCAGTTCTTC. Amino acid sequence: CASSSQIPTPGGLDEQFF.

CDR3 amino acids: CASSLLAGGPGTQYF. The CDR3 DNA is TGTGCCAGCAGCCTACTAGCGGGAGGGCCGGGCACGCAGTATTTT. This chain links TRBV5-4 with TRBJ2-3; 13 positions agree with TRBD2. CDR1 and CDR2 from the germline V gene are SGHNT and YYREEE (reference sequence). CDR3 length: 15 amino acids. Trimming removed 4 bases from V and 9 bases from J; junction bases left unmatched: 8.

The rearrangement uses TRBV5-4 and TRBJ1-5, with 7 bases matching TRBD1. The ends lost 4 bases at V and 2 bases at J; junction bases unmatched: 12. This CDR3 comprises 17 residues. The germline V gene encodes CDR1 SGHNT and CDR2 YYREEE (reference sequence). For the CDR3, the DNA is TGTGCCAGCAGCCCAGGACAGGTGAGCTATGGCAATCAGCCCCAGCATTTT. This translates into CASSPGQVSYGNQPQHF.

The rearrangement joins TRBV27 to TRBJ1-2; maybe TRBD1 (6 bases). The CDR3 loop spans 13 amino acids. Germline CDR1 reads MNHEY; CDR2 reads SMNVEV (reference sequence). The germline V and J ends were trimmed by 5 bases and 2 bases, with 9 bases remaining between them. The chain's CDR3 is CASSKGGNYGYTF. Written as DNA, the CDR3 is TGTGCCAGCAGTAAAGGGGGGAACTATGGCTACACCTTC.

The chain links TRBV2 to TRBJ1-2; D ambiguous. This CDR3 is built from 14 residues. Germline CDR1 is SNHLY and CDR2 is FYNNEI. Trimming removed 6 bases at V and 8 bases at J, with 19 bases between. CDR3 residues: CASRDRSGLGGYTF. CDR3 nucleotide sequence: TGTGCCAGCAGGGATCGAAGTGGTTTGGGGGGCTACACCTTC.